This T cell receptor (beta chain) appears in the sequencing data of a study of blood T cell repertoires in COVID-19. As processed by the authors: Reference gene primer amplification yielded estimated nucleated cell counts. Only in-frame clones appear in the TCRdb table, and some are missing; sequencing was by immunoSEQ multiplex PCR. V and J calls and clone size are those listed in that table; D and trimming were worked out from the DNA. This sample has about 170,000 clones, with 80% to 90% found just once. Germline-derived CDR1 and CDR2 are SGHRS and YFSETQ. Germline trimming cut 4 bases from V and 6 bases from J; bases unmatched to any gene: 5. The CDR3 is made up of 13 amino acids.

J is TRBJ1-1 and V is TRBV5-1; 8 positions agree with TRBD1. The sample comprised peripheral blood. The TCR was taken from a woman aged 80 or over with acute or convalescent COVID-19. The CDR3 DNA reads TGCGCCAGCAGCACCGACAGGGGCCCTGAAGCTTTCTTT. Translation gives CASSTDRGPEAFF.